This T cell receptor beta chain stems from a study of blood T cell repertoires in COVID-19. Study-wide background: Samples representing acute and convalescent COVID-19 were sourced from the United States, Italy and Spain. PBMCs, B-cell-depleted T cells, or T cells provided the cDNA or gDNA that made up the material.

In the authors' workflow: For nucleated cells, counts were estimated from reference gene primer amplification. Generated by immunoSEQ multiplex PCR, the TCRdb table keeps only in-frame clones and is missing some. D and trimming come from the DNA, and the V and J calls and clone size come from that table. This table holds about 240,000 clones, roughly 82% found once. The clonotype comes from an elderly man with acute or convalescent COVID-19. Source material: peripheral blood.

CDR3 in DNA: TGTGCCAGCAGCTTGGCCCAGGTGGGAGGAGAGACCCAGTACTTC. It specifies CASSLAQVGGETQYF. This chain joins TRBV5-4 and TRBJ2-5, with TRBD2 as a possible D gene (6 bases). The V and J ends lost 0 bases and 4 bases respectively, with 13 bases between them. The V gene's germline CDR1 is SGHNT and CDR2 YYREEE (reference sequence). The length of the CDR3 is 15 residues.